This T cell receptor beta chain was found in a study of Graves' ophthalmopathy and Graves' hyperthyroidism. About the research overall: At initial diagnosis, peripheral blood was obtained, and this preceded any treatment.

This clonotype was detected ten times or more. Its specificity is not known. RNA transcripts were the source from which TCR beta CDR3 regions were amplified. An initial RT-PCR round employing HTBI primers preceded a second-round multiplex PCR. One entry per CDR3 protein results from TCRdb running MiXCR on the multiplex PCR reads. Of around 660,000 distinct CDR3 sequences in the sample, approximately 39% are singletons; the top ten hold more than 2.5%. The study excluded patients with other autoimmune diseases, uncontrolled infections, pregnancy or lactation. CDR3 length equals 14 residues. Germline trimming cut 6 bases from V and 4 bases from J; bases unmatched to any gene: 10. Germline loops: CDR1 SQVTM, CDR2 ANQGSEA. Study-wide points: Most expanded clonotypes in thyroid above 0.001 frequency also showed up in blood.

V usage is TRBV29-1 and J usage is TRBJ2-5; 8 nucleotides align to TRBD1. The sample consisted of peripheral blood. The receptor was derived from an adult man with Graves' ophthalmopathy. The CDR3 protein is CSVRGQEPLETQYF. CDR3 sequence (DNA): TGCAGCGTGAGGGGACAGGAACCTCTAGAGACCCAGTACTTC.